Presented here are 24 T cell receptor beta chains from one specimen sequenced in a study of T cell responses to AZD1222 COVID-19 vaccine. The assay was immunoSEQ multiplex PCR, and TCRdb's table has in-frame clones only and misses some. The repertoire holds approximately 100,000 clones, with around nine tenths as singletons. Material: peripheral blood, obtained on day 0 of AZD1222 vaccination. These receptors were collected from an adult in good health.

J is TRBJ2-3 and V is TRBV14; tentatively, D is TRBD2 (5 bases). This CDR3 spans 15 amino acids. V shed 3 bases and J shed 4 bases, with 14 bases lying between them. The germline V gene has CDR1 SGHDN and CDR2 FVKESK. The CDR3 here is CASSQDPVRADTQYF. Here the CDR3 DNA reads TGTGCCAGCAGCCAGGATCCTGTGAGGGCAGATACGCAGTATTTT.

This clone was observed a handful of times. V is TRBV2 and J is TRBJ2-5, with 10 bases that match TRBD2. The trim removed 3 bases at V and 3 bases at J, leaving 10 bases unmatched. This CDR3 region has 17 residues. The germline gives CDR1 SNHLY, CDR2 FYNNEI. Here the CDR3 reads CASSDTTWTSGKETQYF. DNA for the CDR3: TGTGCCAGCAGTGATACCACCTGGACTAGCGGAAAAGAGACCCAGTACTTC.

This chain uses TRBV28 with TRBJ1-1; D is undetermined. Trimming took off 2 bases at V and 0 bases at J, with 10 bases between the two ends. The CDR3 is made up of 15 amino acids. Germline-derived CDR1 and CDR2 are MDHEN and SYDVKM. The CDR3 region has the DNA TGTGCCAGCAGTTTAAATCCAGGTATGAACACTGAAGCTTTCTTT. This sequence encodes CASSLNPGMNTEAFF.

V and J are TRBV5-4 and TRBJ1-5; a weak D match, TRBD1 (5 bases). V was clipped by 0 bases and J by 7 bases, with 11 bases between them. The CDR3 totals 14 residues. Germline V lookup: CDR1 SGHNT, CDR2 YYREEE (reference sequence). CDR3 coding DNA: TGTGCCAGCAGCTTGGCAGGGAGTGGACAGCCCCAGCATTTT. Protein: CASSLAGSGQPQHF. Full variable domain (rest looked up from reference TRBV5-4 and TRBJ1-5): ETGVTQSPTHLIKTRGQQVTLRCSSQSGHNTVSWYQQALGQGPQFIFQYYREEENGRGNFPPRFSGLQFPNYSSELNVNALELDDSALYLCASSLAGSGQPQHFGDGTRLSIL.

This rearrangement joins TRBV27 to TRBJ1-1, with D tentatively TRBD1 (6 bases). This CDR3 is 16 amino acids long. The V end was cut by 2 bases, the J end by 5 bases, with 18 bases between. Germline CDR1 reads MNHEY; CDR2 reads SMNVEV (reference sequence). CDR3 nucleotides: TGTGCCAGCAGTTTAAGGGGGGGGCGTAGGGATACTGAAGCTTTCTTT. Its translation: CASSLRGGRRDTEAFF.

The chain recombines TRBV27 with TRBJ2-5; 15 bases are a match to TRBD2. Per the germline V gene, CDR1 is MNHEY and CDR2 is SMNVEV (reference sequence). The CDR3 is 18 amino acids. The J segment lost 2 bases and the V segment lost 4 bases, leaving 8 bases of the junction unmatched. The CDR3 nucleotides read TGTGCCAGCAGTTCCCACGGGACTAGCGGGGGGATACAAGAGACCCAGTACTTC. Residues: CASSSHGTSGGIQETQYF.

Here the CDR3 reads CATSGSRVDYGYTF. CDR3 in DNA: TGTGCCACCAGTGGGAGTAGGGTTGACTATGGCTACACCTTC. The chain carries TRBV24-1 and TRBJ1-2; unclear D gene. V shed 5 bases and J shed 3 bases, with 12 bases lying between them. This CDR3 comprises 14 residues. Germline lookup yields CDR1 KGHDR and CDR2 SFDVKD.

This rearrangement joins TRBV5-1 to TRBJ1-4, with 8 bases lining up with TRBD1. Germline values: CDR1 SGHRS, CDR2 YFSETQ. The length of the CDR3 is 14 residues. V lost 1 base to trimming and J lost 7 bases; unmatched junction nucleotides: 3. The CDR3 DNA reads as TGCGCCAGCAGCTTGCAGGGGGCGGCTGAAAAACTGTTTTTT. Residues: CASSLQGAAEKLFF.

The rearrangement links TRBV30 to TRBJ2-7, with 12 positions matching TRBD2. Per the germline V gene, CDR1 is GTSNPN and CDR2 is SVGIG (reference sequence). The CDR3 runs to 15 residues. J gave up 6 bases and V 0 bases, and 6 bases lay outside the gene matches. DNA for the CDR3: TGTGCCTGGAGTGTACTAGCGGGGGGCCCCTTCGAGCAGTACTTC. Protein: CAWSVLAGGPFEQYF.

CDR3 loop: CASRTGNEKLFF. The DNA for the CDR3 is TGTGCCAGCAGGACAGGGAATGAAAAACTGTTTTTT. The rearrangement links TRBV28 to TRBJ1-4; 7 bases are shared with TRBD1. V shed 6 bases, J shed 5 bases, and the junction held 0 bases outside the gene matches. CDR1 is MDHEN, CDR2 SYDVKM, per germline. The CDR3 is 12 amino acids.

The chain uses TRBV9 and TRBJ1-2; D gene unclear. The CDR3 spans 14 residues. Trimming stripped 4 bases from V and 1 base from J, with 11 bases between. CDR1 SGDLS and CDR2 YYNGEE come from the germline V gene. This chain's CDR3 is CASSFGSFNYGYTF. The CDR3 region has the DNA TGTGCCAGCAGCTTTGGGTCTTTTAACTATGGCTACACCTTC.

This clone was counted a few times. This sequence joins TRBV12-3 or TRBV12-4 and TRBJ1-1, with D possibly being TRBD1 (5 bases). V lost 2 bases and J 4 bases, leaving 8 bases between the germline ends. The CDR3 has 13 residues. This CDR3 is CASSLRGLTEAFF. The DNA of the CDR3 is TGTGCCAGCAGTTTACGGGGACTCACTGAAGCTTTCTTT.

This sequence joins TRBV19 and TRBJ1-1; the D gene is possibly TRBD1 (5 bases). CDR1 is LNHDA and CDR2 is SQIVND in the germline V gene (reference sequence). CDR3 length: 14 amino acids. V was shortened by 5 bases and J by 4 bases, with 14 bases between the two germline ends. This CDR3 is CASSPGRVGTEAFF. The CDR3 DNA sequence: TGTGCCAGTAGTCCAGGGCGTGTAGGCACTGAAGCTTTCTTT.

This clone was counted once. The chain combines TRBV5-8 with TRBJ2-1, with 10 nucleotides matching TRBD1. The J segment lost 2 bases and the V segment lost 4 bases, leaving 6 bases of the junction unmatched. Germline-derived CDR1 and CDR2 are SGHTS and YDEGEE. This CDR3 spans 16 amino acids. The CDR3 sequence is CASSLTGTGAYNEQFF. CDR3 nucleotide sequence: TGTGCCAGCAGCCTGACCGGGACAGGGGCCTACAATGAGCAGTTCTTC.

This chain uses TRBV4-3 with TRBJ1-2; no definite D call. V was clipped by 2 bases and J by 0 bases, with 13 bases between them. CDR1 and CDR2 (germline): LGHNA, YSLEER. The CDR3 sequence is 16 residues long. The CDR3 nucleotides read TGCGCCAGCAGCCAACAAAGGACCGCCGCTAACTATGGCTACACCTTC. Its translation is CASSQQRTAANYGYTF.

The CDR3 region is CASSAVRGSEKLFF. For the CDR3, the DNA is TGTGCCAGCAGCGCGGTCCGGGGAAGTGAAAAACTGTTTTTT. V is TRBV5-8 and J is TRBJ1-4; D remains ambiguous. The CDR3 extends over 14 amino acids. Germline V gene lookup returns CDR1 SGHTS and CDR2 YDEGEE. Trimming took off 4 bases at V and 7 bases at J, with 14 bases between the two ends.

This sequence joins TRBV18 and TRBJ1-1; the D is unclear. V gave up 3 bases and J gave up 0 bases, with 5 bases separating them. Germline V gene sequence: CDR1 KGHSH, CDR2 LQKENI. The length of the CDR3 is 13 residues. CDR3 in amino acids: CASSPNMNTEAFF. Here the CDR3 DNA reads TGTGCCAGCTCACCGAACATGAACACTGAAGCTTTCTTT.

The rearrangement uses TRBV6-2 or TRBV6-3 and TRBJ1-2; possibly TRBD1 for D (6 bases). CDR3 length: 15 amino acids. From germline, CDR1 is MNHEY and CDR2 SVGEGT. V was cut by 5 bases and J by 5 bases, with 18 bases left in between. As DNA, the CDR3 is TGTGCCAGCAGTCTCCGGGACAAGGCCGAGTATGGCTACACCTTC. Amino acids: CASSLRDKAEYGYTF.

This chain connects TRBV5-8 to TRBJ1-1; D perhaps matches TRBD1 (6 bases). This CDR3 comprises 16 residues. Trimming stripped 2 bases from V and 2 bases from J, with 16 bases between. Germline values: CDR1 SGHTS, CDR2 YDEGEE. The CDR3 protein is CASSLGRRGINTEAFF. In DNA form, the CDR3 reads TGTGCCAGCAGCTTAGGACGGAGGGGGATCAACACTGAAGCTTTCTTT.

The J gene is TRBJ2-1, the V gene TRBV5-4; D is undetermined. CDR3 size: 12 residues. V was pared by 0 bases and J by 10 bases, with 8 bases between. CDR1 SGHNT and CDR2 YYREEE come from the germline V gene (reference sequence). The CDR3 DNA follows: TGTGCCAGCAGCTTGGTGTCAGGCGAGCAGTTCTTC. Its protein is CASSLVSGEQFF.

The chain links TRBV5-5 to TRBJ2-2; unclear D gene. Looked up from germline, CDR1 is SGHKS and CDR2 is YYEKEE (reference sequence). Trimming cost V 1 base and J 1 base, with 11 bases left between them. This CDR3 has 16 amino acids. CDR3 protein: CASSLLGHKNTGELFF. In DNA, the CDR3 is TGTGCCAGCAGCTTGTTGGGTCACAAGAACACCGGGGAGCTGTTTTTT. Based on the CDR3 plus reference TRBV5-5 and TRBJ2-2, the full variable domain is DAGVTQSPTHLIKTRGQQVTLRCSPISGHKSVSWYQQVLGQGPQFIFQYYEKEERGRGNFPDRFSARQFPNYSSELNVNALLLGDSALYLCASSLLGHKNTGELFFGEGSRLTVL.

The chain employs TRBV11-3 and TRBJ2-3, with D hard to call. CDR1 is SGHNT, CDR2 YENEEA, per germline. V was clipped by 1 base and J by 5 bases, with 10 bases between them. The CDR3 totals 14 residues. As DNA, the CDR3 is TGTGCCAGCAGCTTAGGTCTGGGTGGAGATACGCAGTATTTT. Amino acids: CASSLGLGGDTQYF. Full variable domain (missing parts from reference TRBV11-3 and TRBJ2-3): EAGVVQSPRYKIIEKKQPVAFWCNPISGHNTLYWYLQNLGQGPELLIRYENEEAVDDSQLPKDRFSAERLKGVDSTLKIQPAELGDSAVYLCASSLGLGGDTQYFGPGTRLTVL.

J is TRBJ2-6 and V is TRBV18, with D possibly TRBD1 on 6 matching bases. Trimming took 2 bases from V and 2 from J, leaving 19 bases between them. Germline CDR1 and CDR2: KGHSH and LQKENI. CDR3 length: 19 amino acids. CDR3 DNA: TGTGCCAGCTCACCAGAAACTCCAGGGGTATTAACTGGGGCCAACGTCCTGACTTTC. It translates to CASSPETPGVLTGANVLTF. Together with reference TRBV18 and TRBJ2-6, the CDR3 gives the full variable domain: NAGVMQNPRHLVRRRGQEARLRCSPMKGHSHVYWYRQLPEEGLKFMVYLQKENIIDESGMPKERFSAEFPKEGPSILRIQQVVRGDSAAYFCASSPETPGVLTGANVLTFGAGSRLTVL.

In DNA, the CDR3 is TGTGCCAGCAGTGACCTAAACTCTGGAAACACCATATATTTT. Its protein product is CASSDLNSGNTIYF. The genes are TRBV6-1 and TRBJ1-3; no firm D call. The CDR3 totals 14 residues. The V and J ends lost 3 bases and 0 bases respectively, with 6 bases between them. CDR1 and CDR2 (germline): MNHNS, SASEGT.